This TCR beta chain was sequenced for a study of blood T cell repertoires in COVID-19. Study-level background: The samples span acute and convalescent COVID-19 from the United States, Italy and Spain. The cDNA or gDNA used as material had been derived from T cells, B-cell-depleted T cells, or PBMCs.

The authors' processing: Nucleated cell number was recorded as an estimate derived from reference gene primer amplification. Clones were sequenced by immunoSEQ multiplex PCR, and TCRdb holds only the in-frame ones, with some missing. From that table come the V and J calls and clone size; the DNA was used to work out D and trimming. The sample consists of about 55,000 clones, 75% to 90% of them appearing once. V was shortened by 3 bases and J by 1 base, with 6 bases between the two germline ends. Germline V gene sequence: CDR1 SGHTA, CDR2 FQGNSA. The CDR3 is 13 residues long. Sequenced sample: peripheral blood. This clonotype was sampled from a man in his 60s with acute or convalescent COVID-19. The rearrangement uses TRBV7-2 and TRBJ1-2, with D hard to call. CDR3 protein: CASSFNSNYGYTF. In DNA form, the CDR3 reads TGTGCCAGCAGCTTTAACAGTAACTATGGCTACACCTTC.